This T cell receptor beta chain was sequenced in a study of CXCR3-negative and CXCR3-positive naive CD8 T cells. Notes on the study in general: CXCR3-negative and CXCR3-positive naive cells shared comparable TRBV-TRBJ usage, but memory cells did not. Both of the naive subsets showed about the same high diversity, but memory CD8+ cells had much less.

Triplicate sorts of 300,000 cells per CD8+ subset. The libraries of TRB cDNA were constructed through 5' RACE using UMI labels. TCRdb processed the 5' RACE reads again and assigns one entry to each CDR3 protein, with no DNA. Here the sample table reports 4,800 or so distinct CDR3 sequences. Note on this clonotype: Antigen specificity is unknown.

The length of the CDR3 is 12 residues. CDR1 MNHEY and CDR2 SVGEGT come from the germline V gene. The chain links TRBV6-2 or TRBV6-3 to TRBJ2-7. The sequenced sample consisted of naive CXCR3- CD8+ T cells from blood. Sample subset: CD45RO-CCR7+CD27+CD95- naive CD8+ T cells lacking CXCR3 (TNR3-). The clonotype originates from a human donor in good health. Some clones in this sample may be carry-over from other donors' samples. CDR3 region: CASRPRNHEQYF.